These 8 T cell receptor beta chains were sequenced from one sample in a study of T cell responses to AZD1222 COVID-19 vaccine. Measured with immunoSEQ multiplex PCR; TCRdb has only the in-frame clones, and not every one. Of 95,000 to 150,000 clones listed, roughly 90% are singletons. The source material was peripheral blood, sampled on day 0 of AZD1222 vaccination. These receptor sequences come from an adult in good health.

This clone was seen just once. V and J are TRBV27 and TRBJ2-7; D remains unclear. Trimming pared 0 bases from V and 10 bases from J, leaving 22 bases between. CDR1 and CDR2 (germline): MNHEY, SMNVEV (reference sequence). The CDR3 contains 16 residues. The DNA of the CDR3 is TGTGCCAGCAGTTTATCGTATGGGTCCACCGGCTTTACACAGTACTTC. It is translated as CASSLSYGSTGFTQYF.

This clone was observed a single time. The J gene is TRBJ2-7, the V gene TRBV27; 10 bases fit TRBD2. Germline CDR1 and CDR2: MNHEY and SMNVEV (reference sequence). V was clipped by 2 bases and J by 9 bases; unmatched bases: 7. The CDR3 runs to 14 residues. The CDR3 sequence: CASSLSGREGWQYF. CDR3 nucleotide sequence: TGTGCCAGCAGTTTAAGCGGGAGGGAAGGATGGCAGTACTTC.

V gene TRBV28 combines with J gene TRBJ2-5, with 11 bases identical to TRBD2. CDR1 and CDR2 (germline): MDHEN, SYDVKM. V dropped 5 bases and J dropped 2; count of bases not matched to a gene: 4. The CDR3 sequence is 15 residues long. The CDR3 spells CASSPWTSGQETQYF. CDR3 DNA: TGTGCCAGCAGTCCCTGGACTAGCGGGCAAGAGACCCAGTACTTC.

The J gene is TRBJ1-1, the V gene TRBV6-2 or TRBV6-3; 8 bases align to TRBD1. The germline CDR1 and CDR2 sequences are MNHEY and SVGEGT. V was clipped by 7 bases and J by 4 bases; unmatched bases: 8. This CDR3 has 14 amino acids. The CDR3 sequence is CASIPGGAGTEAFF. For the CDR3, the DNA is TGTGCCAGCATCCCAGGGGGCGCGGGCACTGAAGCTTTCTTT.

The chain is built from TRBV3-1 (or the pseudogene TRBV3-2) and TRBJ2-7; a possible D gene is TRBD2 (5 bases). Deletions cut 2 bases from V and 7 bases from J, with 15 bases between. This CDR3 has 14 residues. The germline CDR1 and CDR2 sequences are LGHDT and YNNKEL (reference sequence). The CDR3 coding sequence is TGTGCCAGCAGCCAACCTAGAGGGAATCGAGAGCAGTACTTC. This translates into CASSQPRGNREQYF.

The J gene is TRBJ1-3, the V gene TRBV19, with D hard to call. The germline V gene encodes CDR1 LNHDA and CDR2 SQIVND (reference sequence). The CDR3 runs to 14 residues. V lost 3 bases to trimming and J lost 4 bases, with 10 bases between them. This chain's CDR3 is CASSIEQGGNTIYF. Here the CDR3 DNA reads TGTGCCAGTAGTATTGAACAAGGAGGAAACACCATATATTTT.

The CDR3 DNA sequence: TGTGCCAGCAGCTTAGGGTACTTGCAGTTCTTC. Its protein product is CASSLGYLQFF. The gene calls are TRBV7-2 and TRBJ2-1; D is ambiguous. Germline V CDR1 and CDR2: SGHTA, FQGNSA. The CDR3 is 11 residues long. Trimming pared 1 base from V and 12 bases from J, leaving 7 bases between.

This chain joins TRBV28 and TRBJ1-5, with D perhaps matching TRBD1 (5 bases). The CDR3 covers 18 residues. V was clipped by 1 base and J by 2 bases, with 18 bases between them. Germline V gene lookup returns CDR1 MDHEN and CDR2 SYDVKM. The CDR3 region has the DNA TGTGCCAGCAGTTTATCAATACAGGAGCCCAGCGGCAATCAGCCCCAGCATTTT. Encoded protein: CASSLSIQEPSGNQPQHF.